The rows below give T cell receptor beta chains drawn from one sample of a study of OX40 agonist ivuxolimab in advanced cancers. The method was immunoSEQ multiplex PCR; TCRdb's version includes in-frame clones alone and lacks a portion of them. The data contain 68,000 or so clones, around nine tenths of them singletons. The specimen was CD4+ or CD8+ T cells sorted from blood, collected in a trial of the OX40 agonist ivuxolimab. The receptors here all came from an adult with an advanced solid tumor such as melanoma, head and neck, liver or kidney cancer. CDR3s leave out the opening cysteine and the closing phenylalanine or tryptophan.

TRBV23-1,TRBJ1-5,ASSRRERGNQPQH
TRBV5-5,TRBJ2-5,ASSPYLGRGAGKLETQY
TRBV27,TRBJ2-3,ARGQGGSSDTQY
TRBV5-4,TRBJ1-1,ASSLEQGDTEAF
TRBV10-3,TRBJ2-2,AIQGNGELF
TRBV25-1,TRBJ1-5,ASSLGYQPQH
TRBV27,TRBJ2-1,ASSHYKIQGVSYNEQF
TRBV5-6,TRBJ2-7,ASSLEGSQY
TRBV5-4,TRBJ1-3,ASSLTGAGNTIY
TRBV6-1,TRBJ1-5,ASRTGGRDQPQH
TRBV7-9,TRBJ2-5,ASSLVGVLETQY
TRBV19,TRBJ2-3,ASSTLEYTDTQY
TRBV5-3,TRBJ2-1,ARSLPVTGGALGSSYNEQF
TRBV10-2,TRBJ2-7,ASTRTADLYEQY
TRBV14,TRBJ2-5,ASSSRDPAGETQY
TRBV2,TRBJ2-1,ASSESRSLDEQF
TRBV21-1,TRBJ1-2,ASSKSMNYGYT
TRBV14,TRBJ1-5,ASSQAPNQPQH
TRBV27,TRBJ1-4,ASSLGRGNEKLF
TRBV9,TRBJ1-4,ASSVEGQGGEKLF
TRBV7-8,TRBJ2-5,ASSLGASGGGETQY
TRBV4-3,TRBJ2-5,ASSQDWAAGETQY
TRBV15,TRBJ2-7,ATSRETGAYEQY
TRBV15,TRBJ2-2,ATSRDFNTGELF
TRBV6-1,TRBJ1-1,ASSVGQGTEAF